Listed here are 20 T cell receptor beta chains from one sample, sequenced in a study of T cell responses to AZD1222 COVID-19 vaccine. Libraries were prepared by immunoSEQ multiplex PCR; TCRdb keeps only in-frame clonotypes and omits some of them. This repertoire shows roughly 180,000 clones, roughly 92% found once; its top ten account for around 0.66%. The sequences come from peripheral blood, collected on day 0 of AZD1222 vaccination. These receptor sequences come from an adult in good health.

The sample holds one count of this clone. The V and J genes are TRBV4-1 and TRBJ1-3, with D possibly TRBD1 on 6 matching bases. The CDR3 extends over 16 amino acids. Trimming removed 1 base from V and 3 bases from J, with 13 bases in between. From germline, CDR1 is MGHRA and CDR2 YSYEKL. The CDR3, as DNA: TGCGCCAGCAGCCAAGTACCAGGGGAGCTTGGAAACACCATATATTTT. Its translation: CASSQVPGELGNTIYF.

In DNA, the CDR3 is TGTGCCATCAGTGAGTCGGGGTCTAGCGGCCCCTACAATGAGCAGTTCTTC. Protein: CAISESGSSGPYNEQFF. The chain employs TRBV10-3 and TRBJ2-1; 7 nucleotides line up with TRBD2. The germline V gene has CDR1 ENHRY and CDR2 SYGVKD. Trimming took 0 bases from V and 2 from J; bases not matched to a gene: 7. The CDR3 spans 17 residues.

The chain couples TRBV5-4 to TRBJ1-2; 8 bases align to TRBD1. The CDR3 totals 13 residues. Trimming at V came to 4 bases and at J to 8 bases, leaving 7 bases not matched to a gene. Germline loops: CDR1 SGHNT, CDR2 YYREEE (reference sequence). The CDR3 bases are TGTGCCAGCAGCCCGGACAGGGTGGAAGGCTACACCTTC. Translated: CASSPDRVEGYTF.

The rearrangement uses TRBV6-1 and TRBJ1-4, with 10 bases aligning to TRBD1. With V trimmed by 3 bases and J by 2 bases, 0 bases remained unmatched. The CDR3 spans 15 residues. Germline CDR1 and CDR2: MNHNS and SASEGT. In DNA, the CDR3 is TGTGCCAGCAGTGAGGGACAGGGGACTAATGAAAAACTGTTTTTT. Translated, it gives CASSEGQGTNEKLFF.

This CDR3 is CSARGGNEQYF. CDR3 in DNA: TGCAGTGCTAGGGGAGGGAACGAGCAGTACTTC. The rearrangement joins TRBV20-1 to TRBJ2-7; 7 positions match TRBD2. With V trimmed by 3 bases and J by 5 bases, 1 base remained unmatched. CDR3 size: 11 residues. Germline V lookup: CDR1 DFQATT, CDR2 SNEGSKA (reference sequence).

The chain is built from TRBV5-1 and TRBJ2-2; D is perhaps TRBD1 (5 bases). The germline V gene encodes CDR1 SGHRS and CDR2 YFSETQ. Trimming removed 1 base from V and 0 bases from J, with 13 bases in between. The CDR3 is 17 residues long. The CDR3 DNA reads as TGCGCCAGCAGCTTGTCAGCGACAGTCTCGAACACCGGGGAGCTGTTTTTT. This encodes CASSLSATVSNTGELFF. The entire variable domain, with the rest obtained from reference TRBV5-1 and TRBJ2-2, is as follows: KAGVTQTPRYLIKTRGQQVTLSCSPISGHRSVSWYQQTPGQGLQFLFEYFSETQRNKGNFPGRFSGRQFSNSRSEMNVSTLELGDSALYLCASSLSATVSNTGELFFGEGSRLTVL.

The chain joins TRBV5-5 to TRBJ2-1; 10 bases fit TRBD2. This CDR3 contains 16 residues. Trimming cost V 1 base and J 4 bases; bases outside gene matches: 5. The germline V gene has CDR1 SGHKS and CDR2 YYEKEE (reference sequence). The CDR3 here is CASSLNGLAAYNEQFF. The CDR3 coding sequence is TGTGCCAGCAGCTTGAACGGACTAGCGGCTTACAATGAGCAGTTCTTC.

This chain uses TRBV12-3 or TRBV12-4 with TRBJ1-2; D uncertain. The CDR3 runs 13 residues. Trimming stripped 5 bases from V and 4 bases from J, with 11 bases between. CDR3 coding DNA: TGTGCCAGCAGTCTAGGACGGCTCTATGGCTACACCTTC. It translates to CASSLGRLYGYTF.

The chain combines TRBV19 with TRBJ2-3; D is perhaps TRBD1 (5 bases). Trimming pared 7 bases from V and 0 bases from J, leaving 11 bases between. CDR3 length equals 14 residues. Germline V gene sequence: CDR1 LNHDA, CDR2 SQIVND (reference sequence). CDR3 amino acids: CASTLTVSTDTQYF. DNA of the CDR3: TGTGCCAGTACCCTGACAGTTAGCACAGATACGCAGTATTTT.

CDR3 protein: CASSVGSYNEQFF. The CDR3 bases are TGCGCCAGCAGCGTGGGATCCTACAATGAGCAGTTCTTC. The rearrangement joins TRBV5-1 to TRBJ2-1, with no clear D. In germline, CDR1 is SGHRS, CDR2 YFSETQ. The CDR3 has 13 residues. V lost 4 bases and J 1 base, leaving 6 bases between the germline ends. The full variable domain, in which reference TRBV5-1 and TRBJ2-1 provide the parts outside the CDR3, is KAGVTQTPRYLIKTRGQQVTLSCSPISGHRSVSWYQQTPGQGLQFLFEYFSETQRNKGNFPGRFSGRQFSNSRSEMNVSTLELGDSALYLCASSVGSYNEQFFGPGTRLTVL.

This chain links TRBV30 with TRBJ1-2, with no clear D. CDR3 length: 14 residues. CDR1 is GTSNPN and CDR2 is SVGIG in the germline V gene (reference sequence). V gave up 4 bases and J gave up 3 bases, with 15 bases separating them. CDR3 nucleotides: TGTGCCTGGAATCTTGGCGGGTCAGACTATGGCTACACCTTC. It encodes CAWNLGGSDYGYTF.

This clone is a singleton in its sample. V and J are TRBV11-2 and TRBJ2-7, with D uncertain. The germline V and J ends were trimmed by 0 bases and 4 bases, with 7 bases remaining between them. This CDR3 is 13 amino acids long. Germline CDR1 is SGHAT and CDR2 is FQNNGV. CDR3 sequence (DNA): TGTGCCAGCAGCTTAGAGGGGAAATACGAGCAGTACTTC. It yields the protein CASSLEGKYEQYF. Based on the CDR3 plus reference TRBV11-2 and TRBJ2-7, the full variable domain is EAGVAQSPRYKIIEKRQSVAFWCNPISGHATLYWYQQILGQGPKLLIQFQNNGVVDDSQLPKDRFSAERLKGVDSTLKIQPAKLEDSAVYLCASSLEGKYEQYFGPGTRLTVT.

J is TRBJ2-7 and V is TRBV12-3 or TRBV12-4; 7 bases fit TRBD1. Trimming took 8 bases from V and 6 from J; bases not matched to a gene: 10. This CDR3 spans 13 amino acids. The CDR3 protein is CASCPTGASEQYF. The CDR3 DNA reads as TGTGCCAGCTGCCCTACAGGGGCTAGCGAGCAGTACTTC.

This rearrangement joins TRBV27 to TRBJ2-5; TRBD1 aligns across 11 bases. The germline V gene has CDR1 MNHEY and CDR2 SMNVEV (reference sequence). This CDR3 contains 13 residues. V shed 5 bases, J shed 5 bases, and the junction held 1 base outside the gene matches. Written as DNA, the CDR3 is TGTGCCAGCAGTGGGGACAGGGGGGAGACCCAGTACTTC. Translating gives CASSGDRGETQYF.

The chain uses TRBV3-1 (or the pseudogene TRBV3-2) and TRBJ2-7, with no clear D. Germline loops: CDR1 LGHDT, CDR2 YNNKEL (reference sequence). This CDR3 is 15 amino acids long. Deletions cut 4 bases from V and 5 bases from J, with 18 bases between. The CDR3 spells CASSLRGGVQNEQYF. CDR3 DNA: TGTGCCAGCAGCCTCCGAGGTGGGGTACAGAACGAGCAGTACTTC.

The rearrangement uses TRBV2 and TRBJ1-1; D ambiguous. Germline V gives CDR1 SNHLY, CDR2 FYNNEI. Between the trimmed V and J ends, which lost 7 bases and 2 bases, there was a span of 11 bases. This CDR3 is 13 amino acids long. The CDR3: CASKEGSNTEAFF. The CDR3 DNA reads TGTGCCAGCAAGGAAGGCTCCAACACTGAAGCTTTCTTT.

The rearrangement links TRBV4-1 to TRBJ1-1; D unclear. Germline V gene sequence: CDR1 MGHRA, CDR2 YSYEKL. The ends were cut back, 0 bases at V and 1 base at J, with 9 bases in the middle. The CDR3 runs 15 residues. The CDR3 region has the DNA TGCGCCAGCAGCCAAGAAGCCAGCCCGAACACTGAAGCTTTCTTT. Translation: CASSQEASPNTEAFF.

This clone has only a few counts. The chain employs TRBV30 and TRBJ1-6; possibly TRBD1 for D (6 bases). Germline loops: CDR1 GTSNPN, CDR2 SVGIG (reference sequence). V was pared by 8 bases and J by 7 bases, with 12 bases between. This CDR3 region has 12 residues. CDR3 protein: CAIGQPNSPLHF. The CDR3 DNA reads TGTGCCATAGGACAGCCAAATTCACCCCTCCACTTT.

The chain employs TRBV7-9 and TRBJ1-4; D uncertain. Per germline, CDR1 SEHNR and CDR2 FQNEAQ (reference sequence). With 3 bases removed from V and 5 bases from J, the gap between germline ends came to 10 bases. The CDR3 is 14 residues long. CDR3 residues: CASSLTAVNEKLFF. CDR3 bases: TGTGCCAGCAGCTTGACCGCCGTCAATGAAAAACTGTTTTTT.

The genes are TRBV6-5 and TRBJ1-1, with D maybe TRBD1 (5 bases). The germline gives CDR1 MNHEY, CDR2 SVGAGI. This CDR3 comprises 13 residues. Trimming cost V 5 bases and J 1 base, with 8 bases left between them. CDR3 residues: CASSQGENTEAFF. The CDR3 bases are TGTGCCAGCAGTCAGGGTGAGAACACTGAAGCTTTCTTT.